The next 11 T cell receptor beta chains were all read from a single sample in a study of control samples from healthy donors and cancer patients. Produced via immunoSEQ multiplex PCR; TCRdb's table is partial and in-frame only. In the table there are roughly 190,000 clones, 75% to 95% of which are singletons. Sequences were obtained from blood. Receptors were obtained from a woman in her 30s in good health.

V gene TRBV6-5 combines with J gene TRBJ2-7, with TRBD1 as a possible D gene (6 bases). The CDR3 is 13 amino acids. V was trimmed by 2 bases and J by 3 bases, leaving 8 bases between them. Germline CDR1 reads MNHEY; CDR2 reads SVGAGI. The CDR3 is CASSYGDIYEQYF. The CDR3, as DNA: TGTGCCAGCAGTTACGGGGACATCTACGAGCAGTACTTC.

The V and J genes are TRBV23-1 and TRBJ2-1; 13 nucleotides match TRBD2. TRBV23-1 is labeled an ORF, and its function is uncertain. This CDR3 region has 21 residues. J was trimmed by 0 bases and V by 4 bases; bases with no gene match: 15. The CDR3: CASSLGRTTLAGGPSYNEQFF. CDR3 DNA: TGCGCCAGCAGTCTCGGACGGACGACACTAGCGGGAGGGCCCTCCTACAATGAGCAGTTCTTC.

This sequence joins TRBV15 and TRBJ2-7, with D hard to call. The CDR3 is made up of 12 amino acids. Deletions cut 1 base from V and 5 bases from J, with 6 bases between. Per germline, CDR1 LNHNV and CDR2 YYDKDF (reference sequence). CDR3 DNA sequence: TGTGCCACCAGCAGAGGAACCCACGAGCAGTACTTC. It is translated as CATSRGTHEQYF.

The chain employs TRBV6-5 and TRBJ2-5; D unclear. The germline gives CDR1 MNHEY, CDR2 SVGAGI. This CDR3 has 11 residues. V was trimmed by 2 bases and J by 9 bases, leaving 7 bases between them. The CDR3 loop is CASSYRMAQYF. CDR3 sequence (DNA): TGTGCCAGCAGTTACCGTATGGCCCAGTACTTC.

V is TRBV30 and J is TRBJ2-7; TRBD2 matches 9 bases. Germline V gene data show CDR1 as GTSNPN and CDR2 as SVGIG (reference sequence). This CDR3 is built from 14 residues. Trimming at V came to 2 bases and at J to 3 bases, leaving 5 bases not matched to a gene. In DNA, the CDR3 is TGTGCCTGGAGTTCTCTAGCGGGACACTACGAGCAGTACTTC. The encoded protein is CAWSSLAGHYEQYF. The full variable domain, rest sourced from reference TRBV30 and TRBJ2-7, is SQTIHQWPATLVQPVGSPLSLECTVEGTSNPNLYWYRQAAGRGLQLLFYSVGIGQISSEVPQNLSASRPQDRQFILSSKKLLLSDSGFYLCAWSSLAGHYEQYFGPGTRLTVT.

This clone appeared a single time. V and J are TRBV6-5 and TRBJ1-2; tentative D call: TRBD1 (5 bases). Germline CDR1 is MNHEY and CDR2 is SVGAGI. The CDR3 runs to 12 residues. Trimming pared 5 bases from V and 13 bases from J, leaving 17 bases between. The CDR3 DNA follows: TGTGCCAGCAGTCCCGGGACGGGAAGGTTCACCTTC. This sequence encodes CASSPGTGRFTF.

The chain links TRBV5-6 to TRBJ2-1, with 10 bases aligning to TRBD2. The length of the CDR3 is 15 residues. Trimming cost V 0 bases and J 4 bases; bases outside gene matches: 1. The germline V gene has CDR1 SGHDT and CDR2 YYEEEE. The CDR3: CASSLVGLAYNEQFF. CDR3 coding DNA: TGTGCCAGCAGCTTGGTGGGACTAGCGTACAATGAGCAGTTCTTC.

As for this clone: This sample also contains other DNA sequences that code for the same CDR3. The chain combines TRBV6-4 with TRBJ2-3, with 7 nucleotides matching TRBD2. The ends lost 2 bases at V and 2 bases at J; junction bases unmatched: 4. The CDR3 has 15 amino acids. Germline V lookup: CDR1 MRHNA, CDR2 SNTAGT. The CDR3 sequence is CASSDGGGDTDTQYF. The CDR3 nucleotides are TGTGCCAGCAGTGACGGGGGAGGGGACACAGATACGCAGTATTTT.

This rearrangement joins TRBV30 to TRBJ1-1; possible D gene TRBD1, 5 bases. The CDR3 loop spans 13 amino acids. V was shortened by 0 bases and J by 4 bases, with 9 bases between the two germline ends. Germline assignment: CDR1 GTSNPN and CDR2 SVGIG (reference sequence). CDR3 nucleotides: TGTGCCTGGAGTGTCCTGGGGGGCACTGAAGCTTTCTTT. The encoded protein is CAWSVLGGTEAFF.

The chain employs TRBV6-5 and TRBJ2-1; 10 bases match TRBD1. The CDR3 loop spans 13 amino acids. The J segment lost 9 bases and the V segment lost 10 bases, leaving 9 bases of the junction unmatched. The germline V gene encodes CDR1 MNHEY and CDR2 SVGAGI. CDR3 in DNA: TGTGCCACCCCGGGACAGGGGAGGAGTGAGCAGTTCTTC. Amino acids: CATPGQGRSEQFF.

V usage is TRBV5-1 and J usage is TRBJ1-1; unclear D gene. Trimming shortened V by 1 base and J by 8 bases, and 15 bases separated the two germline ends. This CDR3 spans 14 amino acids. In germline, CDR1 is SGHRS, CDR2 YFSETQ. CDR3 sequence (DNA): TGCGCCAGCAGCTTGTACGGGGAGGTTACCGAAGCTTTCTTT. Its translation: CASSLYGEVTEAFF.